This is a list of T cell receptor beta chains from one sample in a study of cytomegalovirus exposure and HLA in healthy donors. Profiling relied on immunoSEQ multiplex PCR, and the TCRdb table lists in-frame clones only, not all of them. The sample comprises about 280,000 clones, over 85% of which are singletons, and 2% to 3% rests with the top ten. Sequenced sample: PBMCs. The receptors derive from a young woman in good health and CMV-seronegative. The CDR3 runs from the conserved cysteine through the conserved F or W. D genes are given only for firm matches.

v_call	d_call	cdr3_aa
TRBV27	TRBD2	CASSLLAGGTGPHEQFF
TRBV13	.	CASSLMGAETQYF
TRBV5-1	.	CASSLGDSHNEQFF
TRBV25-1	TRBD1	CASSDLGQIGTGELFF
TRBV2	.	CASSERGIETRGGYTF
TRBV11-1	TRBD1	CASSGDRATGELFF
TRBV7-9	TRBD1	CASSSKDRGRRGYTF
TRBV7-9	.	CSSSSEVVKSTGELFF
TRBV10-2	TRBD2	CASSEWGEAAAGSSYNEQFF
TRBV2	TRBD2	CASSESGVGDEQYF
TRBV20-1	.	CSAANEVEQFF
TRBV7-6	.	CASSLVPGNMNTEAFF
TRBV7-9	TRBD1	CASSSTGDPSYEQYF
TRBV27	.	CASSLSGGYTEAFF
TRBV5-1	.	CASSLAGSYEQYF
TRBV2	.	CASDDRSDEQYF
TRBV25-1	.	CATSGGDTIYF
TRBV19	TRBD1	CASSIGTGFGNTIYF
TRBV19	TRBD1	CASSMRDRGTDTQYF
TRBV5-1	.	CASSPDSSPYNEQFF
TRBV5-4	TRBD1	CASSLPRTGGLYEQYF
TRBV5-1	.	CASSLVLSGSGNTIYF
TRBV9	.	CASSAAWGGGLANYGYTF
TRBV12-5	TRBD1	CASGLTPGQPSRYEQYF
TRBV15	TRBD2	CATSREGGGGKTQYF
TRBV2	.	CASTEGGEQFF
TRBV2	TRBD1	CASSTGTGFNTGELFF
TRBV12-5	TRBD1	CASGALTGTANEKLFF
TRBV11-3	TRBD2	CASSLGRGAGETQYF
TRBV7-9	.	CASSFVSGFTEAFF
TRBV7-9	TRBD2	CASSSKGLAVGTGELFF
TRBV5-1	.	CASSLRGDYGYTF
TRBV11-2	.	CASPVLDGTNEKLFF